Shown below are 16 T cell receptor beta chains from a single sample sequenced in a study of cytomegalovirus exposure and HLA in healthy donors. PCR used 60 Vbeta primers and 13 Jbeta primers. Clones were read by immunoSEQ multiplex PCR, and TCRdb kept only the in-frame ones, dropping some. This repertoire shows some 120,000 clones, around 78% found once; its top ten account for over 15%. Sequenced material: PBMCs. The source is a man aged 18 to 30 in good health and CMV-seropositive.

This clone was found once. The V gene is TRBV27, the J gene TRBJ1-1; 12 bases are a match to TRBD1. V trimming: 0 bases; J trimming: 5 bases; junction bases outside the gene matches: 13. Looked up from germline, CDR1 is MNHEY and CDR2 is SMNVEV (reference sequence). The CDR3 is 19 residues long. The DNA of the CDR3 is TGTGCCAGCAGTTTATCCGGGTGGGGGACAGGGGGCTTCGAGACTGAAGCTTTCTTT. This sequence encodes CASSLSGWGTGGFETEAFF.

This clone was counted between two and nine times. The chain is built from TRBV5-1 and TRBJ1-2, with 7 bases identical to TRBD1. The V gene end was trimmed by 2 bases and the J gene end by 4 bases; junction bases not matched to a gene: 5. The CDR3 extends over 14 amino acids. CDR1 and CDR2 from the germline V gene are SGHRS and YFSETQ. CDR3: CASSLEGASYGYTF. Here the CDR3 DNA reads TGCGCCAGCAGCTTAGAGGGGGCTAGCTATGGCTACACCTTC.

The J gene is TRBJ1-6, the V gene TRBV6-1, with D possibly TRBD1 on 5 matching bases. In germline, CDR1 is MNHNS, CDR2 SASEGT. This CDR3 comprises 15 residues. V was trimmed by 6 bases and J by 8 bases, leaving 17 bases between them. The DNA for the CDR3 is TGTGCCAGCAGGGGGCGGGACGCCAGGGATTCACCCCTCCACTTT. Translating gives CASRGRDARDSPLHF.

Turning to this clone: One junction end does not reproduce the germline sequence, and a read error may be involved. CDR3: CASSPDFSSYEQYF. CDR3 coding DNA: TGTGCCAGCAGCCCGGACTTCTCCTCCTATGAGCAGTACTTC. The rearrangement uses TRBV5-5 and TRBJ2-7; a weak D match, TRBD2 (5 bases). The CDR3 contains 14 residues. The germline V gene encodes CDR1 SGHKS and CDR2 YYEKEE (reference sequence).

The V and J genes are TRBV5-1 and TRBJ1-5; 10 bases fit TRBD1. V dropped 3 bases and J dropped 3; count of bases not matched to a gene: 3. Per the germline V gene, CDR1 is SGHRS and CDR2 is YFSETQ. The CDR3 runs 15 residues. The CDR3 spells CASSWTGGDNQPQHF. The CDR3 nucleotides read TGCGCCAGCAGCTGGACAGGGGGAGACAATCAGCCCCAGCATTTT.

CDR3 nucleotides: TGCGCCAGCGCCTTGAGGAGACCCGCCGGAGATACGCAGTATTTT. It translates to CASALRRPAGDTQYF. The rearrangement links TRBV5-1 to TRBJ2-3; the D is unclear. Trimming removed 7 bases at V and 5 bases at J, with 20 bases between. This CDR3 contains 15 residues. Germline V gene data show CDR1 as SGHRS and CDR2 as YFSETQ.

The rearrangement uses TRBV9 and TRBJ1-6; 8 positions match TRBD1. The CDR3 extends over 14 amino acids. Germline trimming cut 3 bases from V and 7 bases from J; bases unmatched to any gene: 3. The germline CDR1 and CDR2 sequences are SGDLS and YYNGEE. CDR3 in amino acids: CASSGNRGNSPLHF. CDR3 coding DNA: TGTGCCAGCAGCGGGAACAGGGGGAATTCACCCCTCCACTTT.

This clone was counted only a few times. This sequence joins TRBV7-9 and TRBJ1-3; D perhaps matches TRBD1 (6 bases). Trimming took off 0 bases at V and 0 bases at J, with 18 bases between the two ends. The CDR3 totals 19 residues. Germline V gene sequence: CDR1 SEHNR, CDR2 FQNEAQ (reference sequence). The CDR3 here is CASSLAPGDLISSGNTIYF. The CDR3 bases are TGTGCCAGCAGCTTAGCCCCAGGGGACCTGATTTCCTCTGGAAACACCATATATTTT.

The V gene is TRBV6-5, the J gene TRBJ1-5; TRBD1 aligns across 8 bases. The CDR3 sequence is 13 residues long. The trim removed 6 bases at V and 5 bases at J, leaving 3 bases unmatched. The germline V gene has CDR1 MNHEY and CDR2 SVGAGI. The DNA of the CDR3 is TGTGCCAGCAGGGACAGGGAAGATCAGCCCCAGCATTTT. Its protein is CASRDREDQPQHF.

This chain uses TRBV5-4 with TRBJ2-3; 12 bases agree with TRBD2. This CDR3 has 15 residues. Germline CDR1 SGHNT, CDR2 YYREEE (reference sequence). V dropped 4 bases and J dropped 4; count of bases not matched to a gene: 4. CDR3: CASSPSSGGADTQYF. The CDR3 region has the DNA TGTGCCAGCAGCCCCTCTAGCGGGGGGGCAGATACGCAGTATTTT.

CDR3 DNA: TGTGCCAGTACCGATCAAGGAGGGGGCAATCAGCCCCAGCATTTT. Protein product: CASTDQGGGNQPQHF. The rearrangement links TRBV19 to TRBJ1-5, with a possible D match to TRBD1 (5 bases). Germline CDR1 and CDR2: LNHDA and SQIVND (reference sequence). This CDR3 region has 15 residues. V lost 7 bases to trimming and J lost 2 bases, with 15 bases between them. Supplemented by reference TRBV19 and TRBJ1-5, the full variable domain reads DGGITQSPKYLFRKEGQNVTLSCEQNLNHDAMYWYRQDPGQGLRLIYYSQIVNDFQKGDIAEGYSVSREKKESFPLTVTSAQKNPTAFYLCASTDQGGGNQPQHFGDGTRLSIL.

CDR3 in amino acids: CASSPGQGVVYGYTF. CDR3 DNA sequence: TGTGCCAGCAGCCCGGGACAGGGGGTAGTGTATGGCTACACCTTC. The chain carries TRBV5-6 and TRBJ1-2; 11 nucleotides match TRBD1. Germline lookup yields CDR1 SGHDT and CDR2 YYEEEE. Trimming removed 4 bases from V and 5 bases from J; junction bases left unmatched: 7. The CDR3 extends over 15 amino acids.

This chain uses TRBV21-1 with TRBJ2-2; TRBD2 is the table's D call and was not checked against the DNA. TRBV21-1 corresponds to a pseudogene. CDR3 length: 15 residues. CDR3 loop: CASSETSGGPGELFF. The CDR3 nucleotides are TGTGCCAGCAGCGAGACTAGCGGGGGTCCCGGGGAGCTGTTTTTT.

This clone was seen a few times. The chain combines TRBV10-3 with TRBJ1-1; D remains unclear. Germline V CDR1 and CDR2: ENHRY, SYGVKD. The CDR3 has 15 amino acids. V was clipped by 2 bases and J by 0 bases, with 10 bases between them. This CDR3 is CAISEPDSVNTEAFF. The CDR3 bases are TGTGCCATCAGTGAGCCCGATTCGGTGAACACTGAAGCTTTCTTT.

The table lists this clone with a count of one. The gene calls are TRBV28 and TRBJ1-1; D is unclear. The CDR3 is 14 residues long. Trimming cost V 5 bases and J 11 bases, with 21 bases left between them. CDR1 and CDR2 (germline): MDHEN, SYDVKM. CDR3 in DNA: TGTGCCAGCAGTACACCGGGATTATCGACTAGGGCTTTCTTT. It codes for CASSTPGLSTRAFF.

The V gene is TRBV19, the J gene TRBJ2-7, with D perhaps TRBD1 (5 bases). CDR3 length: 15 amino acids. Looked up from germline, CDR1 is LNHDA and CDR2 is SQIVND (reference sequence). The ends were cut back, 5 bases at V and 1 base at J, with 15 bases in the middle. The CDR3 sequence is CASSSQGIGSYEQYF. The CDR3 DNA sequence: TGTGCCAGTAGTTCCCAGGGAATTGGGTCCTACGAGCAGTACTTC.